This is a list of T cell receptor beta chains from one sample in a study of shared clonotypes between healthy human individuals. Data came from immunoSEQ multiplex PCR; TCRdb stores just in-frame clones and leaves some out. The sample records some 1,600,000 clones, approximately 98% being singletons. The sequenced sample was naive CD4+ T cells sorted from blood. The source of these receptors is a man aged 30 to 39 in good health. The conserved cysteine and the conserved F or W are not part of the CDR3 here. The D gene is left open where the match is weak.

V	D	J	CDR3
TRBV18	TRBD1	TRBJ2-4	ASSPRDRIAKNIQY
TRBV25-1	-	TRBJ1-1	ASRTGGTEAF
TRBV5-4	TRBD1	TRBJ1-5	ASSLGGQSNQPQH
TRBV5-1	TRBD1	TRBJ2-7	ASSLLGTGDEQY
TRBV5-4	-	TRBJ2-7	ASNPYEVAYEQY
TRBV7-3	-	TRBJ1-3	ASSLTRRVSGNTIY
TRBV18	TRBD2	TRBJ2-1	ASSHGTSGGRIEQF
TRBV7-9	TRBD2	TRBJ2-3	ASSLVRSGSLNTQY
TRBV5-1	-	TRBJ1-3	ASSLGDTDSPIY
TRBV5-4	TRBD1	TRBJ2-1	ASSSGTGTYNEQF
TRBV18	-	TRBJ2-1	ASSPRRESSYNEQF
TRBV6-1	-	TRBJ1-5	ASSERGVQGWQPQH
TRBV7-2	-	TRBJ2-2	ASSLLDRNGELF
TRBV2	-	TRBJ2-1	ASSEQFEQF
TRBV28	TRBD2	TRBJ2-1	ASSMGLAGNEQF
TRBV10-1	TRBD1	TRBJ2-3	ASSLGQADTQY
TRBV5-4	TRBD1	TRBJ2-7	ASSEGQGRYEQY
TRBV4-3	-	TRBJ2-2	ASSLGDLGTGELF
TRBV28	-	TRBJ2-3	ASSPPVY
TRBV29-1	-	TRBJ2-7	SVRGTLVYEQY
TRBV9	-	TRBJ2-1	ASSVRASSYNEQF
TRBV6-6	-	TRBJ2-5	ASSLTGRETQY
TRBV19	-	TRBJ1-3	ASARLSGNTIY
TRBV10-1	-	TRBJ2-6	ASSESRAGSGANVLT
TRBV18	TRBD1	TRBJ1-4	ASSRGQGRNEKLF
TRBV5-1	-	TRBJ2-5	ASSLAGASGETQY
TRBV6-1	TRBD1	TRBJ2-3	ASRPTGRSTDTQY
TRBV18	TRBD1	TRBJ2-5	ASSPGGQGQETQY
TRBV5-4	TRBD1	TRBJ2-3	ASSSKTGATDTQY
TRBV7-2	-	TRBJ2-7	ASSQRGGYEQY
TRBV28	TRBD2	TRBJ2-3	ASSLAGDADTQY
TRBV9	TRBD2	TRBJ2-1	ASSVVPGGSGVEQF
TRBV7-9	TRBD2	TRBJ2-2	ASSPGTSGSRTGELF
TRBV7-2	TRBD2	TRBJ2-2	ASSLYASGRALAGELF
TRBV7-6	TRBD2	TRBJ2-7	ASSPKPLAGRTYEQY
TRBV5-1	-	TRBJ2-5	ASSRRVQGFQETQY
TRBV7-3	-	TRBJ1-1	ASSLWGGNEAF
TRBV7-9	TRBD1	TRBJ2-7	ASIPGTGVYEQY
TRBV28	-	TRBJ2-1	ASSPLQAIDEQF
TRBV6-5	-	TRBJ2-3	ASTELGQSTDTQY
TRBV30	-	TRBJ1-4	AWSNKGTNEKLF
TRBV19	-	TRBJ2-6	ASSGDTGANVLT
TRBV15	-	TRBJ2-1	ATSPGVEQF
TRBV18	-	TRBJ1-3	ASSPVSGGTLSGNTIY
TRBV11-2	TRBD1	TRBJ1-2	ASSLTYRDRGAGNYGYT
TRBV28	-	TRBJ1-2	ASSSGGLYGYT
TRBV20-1	-	TRBJ1-4	SARNEKLF
TRBV7-9	TRBD1	TRBJ1-2	ASSLTSGHTGVHGYT
TRBV5-4	TRBD1	TRBJ1-2	ASSPTGEHGYT
TRBV6-1	-	TRBJ1-5	ASSEARVRQPQH
TRBV2	-	TRBJ1-5	ASRTYGGADQPQH
TRBV19	-	TRBJ1-5	ASSWARGNQPQH
TRBV2	TRBD1	TRBJ1-5	ASSHDRGGGNQPQH
TRBV7-9	-	TRBJ1-1	ASPDGVNYTEAF
TRBV28	-	TRBJ2-7	ASSPARRGDHYEQY